The 22 T cell receptor beta chains below were found in one sample sequenced in a study of cytomegalovirus exposure and HLA in healthy donors. The protocol was immunoSEQ multiplex PCR, while the TCRdb copy is restricted to in-frame clones and leaves out a portion. The sample consists of 100,000 to 130,000 clones, about 85% of them appearing once. Sequences were obtained from PBMCs. All receptors derive from a woman aged 18-29 years in good health and CMV-seronegative.

The gene calls are TRBV7-9 and TRBJ2-2, with TRBD2 as a possible D gene (6 bases). Germline loops: CDR1 SEHNR, CDR2 FQNEAQ (reference sequence). The CDR3 is 14 residues long. Deletions cut 6 bases from V and 5 bases from J, with 13 bases between. Here the CDR3 DNA reads TGTGCCAGCAGTGGGGAGGTCAATACCGGGGAGCTGTTTTTT. This sequence encodes CASSGEVNTGELFF.

The chain recombines TRBV28 with TRBJ1-6, with a possible D match to TRBD1 (6 bases). Germline V CDR1 and CDR2: MDHEN, SYDVKM. The length of the CDR3 is 14 residues. Deletions cut 4 bases from V and 10 bases from J, with 14 bases between. The CDR3 loop is CASSWRTVRSPLHF. CDR3 sequence (DNA): TGTGCCAGCAGTTGGAGGACAGTCAGGTCACCCCTCCACTTT. The entire variable domain, with the rest obtained from reference TRBV28 and TRBJ1-6, is as follows: DVKVTQSSRYLVKRTGEKVFLECVQDMDHENMFWYRQDPGLGLRLIYFSYDVKMKEKGDIPEGYSVSREKKERFSLILESASTNQTSMYLCASSWRTVRSPLHFGNGTRLTVT.

The CDR3 region has the DNA TGCGCCAGCAATGTGGTTTCGCTAACCTACGAGCAGTACTTC. It encodes CASNVVSLTYEQYF. This chain uses TRBV10-1 with TRBJ2-7; D not resolved. CDR1 is WNHNN, CDR2 SYGVQD, per germline (reference sequence). The CDR3 has 14 residues. Trimming took 7 bases from V and 2 from J, leaving 15 bases between them.

The chain has TRBV4-2 and TRBJ2-1; 8 bases align to TRBD2. The junction had 4 bases not matched to a gene; V was cut back by 0 bases and J by 3 bases. CDR3 length: 16 amino acids. The V gene's germline CDR1 is LGHNA and CDR2 YNFKEQ. In DNA, the CDR3 is TGTGCCAGCAGCCAAGAGAAAGCGGGGGACTACAATGAGCAGTTCTTC. Residues: CASSQEKAGDYNEQFF.

The chain recombines TRBV25-1 with TRBJ2-5, with D possibly being TRBD2 (5 bases). The ends were cut back, 6 bases at V and 9 bases at J, with 14 bases in the middle. The CDR3 spans 12 residues. CDR1 is MGHDK and CDR2 is SYGVNS in the germline V gene. The CDR3 coding sequence is TGTGCCAGCAGCCTGGTCTCGGGGTCCCAGTACTTC. This translates into CASSLVSGSQYF. Full variable domain (outside the CDR3, taken from reference TRBV25-1 and TRBJ2-5): EADIYQTPRYLVIGTGKKITLECSQTMGHDKMYWYQQDPGMELHLIHYSYGVNSTEKGDLSSESTVSRIRTEHFPLTLESARPSHTSQYLCASSLVSGSQYFGPGTRLLVL.

The genes are TRBV6-4 and TRBJ2-4, with D perhaps TRBD1 (6 bases). Germline values: CDR1 MRHNA, CDR2 SNTAGT. V was clipped by 4 bases and J by 3 bases, with 10 bases between them. CDR3 length: 14 amino acids. This CDR3 reads CASSATGDKNIQYF. Here the CDR3 DNA reads TGTGCCAGCAGTGCGACAGGAGACAAAAACATTCAGTACTTC.

V is TRBV2 and J is TRBJ1-1; 8 positions match TRBD1. V was pared by 5 bases and J by 1 base, with 18 bases of the junction left unmatched. Germline loops: CDR1 SNHLY, CDR2 FYNNEI. The CDR3 consists of 19 residues. The CDR3 DNA follows: TGTGCCAGCAGTTATGGACAGGGTGGGAGACTTAGCCAGAACACTGAAGCTTTCTTT. Translation: CASSYGQGGRLSQNTEAFF.

The table lists this clone with a few counts. This sequence joins TRBV25-1 and TRBJ1-6; D might be TRBD1 (5 bases). V lost 4 bases and J 9 bases, leaving 22 bases between the germline ends. CDR3 size: 17 residues. Germline V gene data show CDR1 as MGHDK and CDR2 as SYGVNS. CDR3 in amino acids: CASSALLETGGGSPLHF. The CDR3 nucleotides read TGTGCCAGCAGTGCCCTGCTGGAGACTGGCGGGGGTTCACCCCTCCACTTT.

This chain links TRBV6-1 with TRBJ2-1, with 12 bases that match TRBD2. V was pared by 6 bases and J by 4 bases, with 4 bases of the junction left unmatched. CDR1 and CDR2 (germline): MNHNS, SASEGT. This CDR3 has 15 residues. The CDR3 reads CASSVGTSGYNEQFF. CDR3 nucleotide sequence: TGTGCCAGCAGCGTAGGGACTAGCGGGTACAATGAGCAGTTCTTC.

The chain recombines TRBV6-1 with TRBJ1-2; TRBD1 is a possible D gene (5 bases). Deletions cut 7 bases from V and 6 bases from J, with 15 bases between. The CDR3 runs to 13 residues. The germline CDR1 and CDR2 sequences are MNHNS and SASEGT. Here the CDR3 DNA reads TGTGCCAGCACCGAAATAATCAGGGATGGCTACACCTTC. This gives the protein CASTEIIRDGYTF.

The rearrangement links TRBV30 to TRBJ2-3, with a tentative D call TRBD1 (6 bases). Germline loops: CDR1 GTSNPN, CDR2 SVGIG (reference sequence). Trimming took off 0 bases at V and 2 bases at J, with 12 bases between the two ends. The CDR3 totals 15 residues. The DNA for the CDR3 is TGTGCCTGGAGTGTAGCAGGGGCCAACACAGATACGCAGTATTTT. Translating gives CAWSVAGANTDTQYF.

The V call is TRBV4-1, the J call TRBJ1-5; D is unclear. This CDR3 spans 13 amino acids. The V gene's germline CDR1 is MGHRA and CDR2 YSYEKL. V lost 5 bases to trimming and J lost 6 bases, with 11 bases between them. Here the CDR3 reads CASSLNTGQPQHF. CDR3 coding DNA: TGCGCCAGCAGCTTGAATACGGGTCAGCCCCAGCATTTT.

The V call is TRBV4-1, the J call TRBJ2-7; D remains unclear. With 0 bases removed from V and 2 bases from J, the gap between germline ends came to 14 bases. The CDR3 runs 16 residues. Germline V gene lookup returns CDR1 MGHRA and CDR2 YSYEKL. This chain's CDR3 is CASSQDEGDQAYEQYF. CDR3 nucleotides: TGCGCCAGCAGCCAAGATGAAGGAGACCAAGCCTACGAGCAGTACTTC.

The chain combines TRBV6-1 with TRBJ2-3; D gene unclear. Trimming took off 4 bases at V and 6 bases at J, with 5 bases between the two ends. CDR1 is MNHNS and CDR2 is SASEGT in the germline V gene. The CDR3 consists of 11 residues. The CDR3 DNA is TGTGCCAGCAGTGCTGGCGATACGCAGTATTTT. It is translated as CASSAGDTQYF.

The V and J genes are TRBV2 and TRBJ2-7; no reliable D call. With 1 base removed from V and 0 bases from J, the gap between germline ends came to 13 bases. The germline gives CDR1 SNHLY, CDR2 FYNNEI. The CDR3 sequence is 16 residues long. The CDR3 loop is CASSEGPELSSYEQYF. CDR3 DNA sequence: TGTGCCAGCAGTGAAGGTCCCGAGCTTAGCTCCTACGAGCAGTACTTC.

V is TRBV12-5 and J is TRBJ2-5; D is uncertain. Germline values: CDR1 LGHNT, CDR2 FRNRAP. This CDR3 is built from 11 residues. The V end was cut by 7 bases, the J end by 3 bases, with 6 bases between. The CDR3 is CASALKETQYF. The CDR3 coding sequence is TGTGCTAGTGCCCTTAAAGAGACCCAGTACTTC.

Only one count was recorded for this clone. J is TRBJ1-5 and V is TRBV5-1, with a tentative D call TRBD1 (5 bases). In germline, CDR1 is SGHRS, CDR2 YFSETQ. This CDR3 spans 16 amino acids. V lost 0 bases and J lost 6, with 16 bases in between. The DNA of the CDR3 is TGCGCCAGCAGCTTGGCCGGGGGGTTAACACCTCAGCCCCAGCATTTT. Protein: CASSLAGGLTPQPQHF.

This chain's CDR3 is CASSSGGAQETQYF. The CDR3 DNA follows: TGTGCCAGCAGTTCGGGAGGAGCACAAGAGACCCAGTACTTC. The chain has TRBV5-4 and TRBJ2-5; 7 bases match TRBD2. Germline lookup yields CDR1 SGHNT and CDR2 YYREEE (reference sequence). V lost 5 bases and J lost 2; bases outside the gene matches: 6. The CDR3 is 14 amino acids.

J is TRBJ2-2 and V is TRBV9; 12 positions match TRBD2. This CDR3 has 16 residues. The V gene end was trimmed by 3 bases and the J gene end by 4 bases; junction bases not matched to a gene: 4. Germline values: CDR1 SGDLS, CDR2 YYNGEE. The CDR3 is CASSGLAGGPTGELFF. Here the CDR3 DNA reads TGTGCCAGCAGCGGCCTAGCGGGGGGGCCCACCGGGGAGCTGTTTTTT.

This clone was observed a few times. This chain connects TRBV6-5 to TRBJ1-5; 7 bases line up with TRBD1. The CDR3 length is 13 residues. In germline, CDR1 is MNHEY, CDR2 SVGAGI. The V gene end was trimmed by 7 bases and the J gene end by 9 bases; junction bases not matched to a gene: 9. The DNA for the CDR3 is TGTGCCAGCAATGAGATAGGGGGCGGGCCCCAGCATTTT. It translates to CASNEIGGGPQHF.

The chain couples TRBV27 to TRBJ1-1; TRBD1 matches 10 bases. The germline V gene encodes CDR1 MNHEY and CDR2 SMNVEV (reference sequence). CDR3 length equals 13 residues. The ends lost 8 bases at V and 1 base at J; junction bases unmatched: 1. In DNA form, the CDR3 reads TGTGCCAGCTGGGACAGGGGGAACACTGAAGCTTTCTTT. Translated: CASWDRGNTEAFF.

V and J are TRBV7-9 and TRBJ2-7; TRBD1 aligns across 9 bases. Trimming cost V 5 bases and J 3 bases; bases outside gene matches: 8. The CDR3 length is 15 residues. CDR1 SEHNR and CDR2 FQNEAQ come from the germline V gene (reference sequence). The CDR3 is CASSLAGTGSYEQYF. CDR3 nucleotides: TGTGCCAGCAGCCTTGCCGGGACAGGGAGCTACGAGCAGTACTTC.